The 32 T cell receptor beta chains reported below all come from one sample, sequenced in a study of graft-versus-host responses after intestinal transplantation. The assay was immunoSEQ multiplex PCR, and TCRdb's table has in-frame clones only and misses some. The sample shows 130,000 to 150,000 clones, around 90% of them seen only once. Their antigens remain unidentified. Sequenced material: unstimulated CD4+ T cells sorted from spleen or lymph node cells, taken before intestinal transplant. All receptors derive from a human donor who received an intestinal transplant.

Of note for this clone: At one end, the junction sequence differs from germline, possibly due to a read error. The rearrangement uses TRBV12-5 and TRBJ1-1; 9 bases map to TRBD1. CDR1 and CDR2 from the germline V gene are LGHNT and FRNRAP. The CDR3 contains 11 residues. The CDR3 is CASATGQGLIF. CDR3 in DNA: TGTGCTAGTGCCACGGGACAGGGCCTTATCTTT.

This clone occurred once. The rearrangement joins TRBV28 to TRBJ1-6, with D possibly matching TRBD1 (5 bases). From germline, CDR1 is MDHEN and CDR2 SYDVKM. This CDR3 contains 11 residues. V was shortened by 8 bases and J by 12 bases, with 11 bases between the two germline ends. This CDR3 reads CASRGVGPLHF. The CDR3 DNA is TGTGCCAGCCGAGGGGTAGGACCCCTCCACTTT.

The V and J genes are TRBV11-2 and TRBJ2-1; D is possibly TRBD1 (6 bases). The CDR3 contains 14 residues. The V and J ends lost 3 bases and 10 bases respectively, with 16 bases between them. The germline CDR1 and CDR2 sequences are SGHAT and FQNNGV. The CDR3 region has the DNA TGTGCCAGCAGCTTTCGCAGGGGTCGGGCGGAGCAGTTCTTC. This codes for CASSFRRGRAEQFF.

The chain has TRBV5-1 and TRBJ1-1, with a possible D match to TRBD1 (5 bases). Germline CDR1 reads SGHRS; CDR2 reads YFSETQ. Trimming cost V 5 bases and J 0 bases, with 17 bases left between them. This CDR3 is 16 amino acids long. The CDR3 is CASRAGGTQMNTEAFF. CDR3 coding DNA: TGCGCCAGCAGGGCGGGGGGGACCCAAATGAACACTGAAGCTTTCTTT.

The CDR3 is CAWSEKGSGRPLSYNEQFF. For the CDR3, the DNA is TGTGCCTGGAGTGAAAAAGGTAGCGGGAGGCCGCTTTCCTACAATGAGCAGTTCTTC. V and J are TRBV30 and TRBJ2-1; 10 bases line up with TRBD2. Germline V gives CDR1 GTSNPN, CDR2 SVGIG (reference sequence). With V trimmed by 1 base and J by 1 base, 13 bases remained unmatched. There are 19 residues in the CDR3. The entire variable domain, with the rest obtained from reference TRBV30 and TRBJ2-1, is as follows: SQTIHQWPATLVQPVGSPLSLECTVEGTSNPNLYWYRQAAGRGLQLLFYSVGIGQISSEVPQNLSASRPQDRQFILSSKKLLLSDSGFYLCAWSEKGSGRPLSYNEQFFGPGTRLTVL.

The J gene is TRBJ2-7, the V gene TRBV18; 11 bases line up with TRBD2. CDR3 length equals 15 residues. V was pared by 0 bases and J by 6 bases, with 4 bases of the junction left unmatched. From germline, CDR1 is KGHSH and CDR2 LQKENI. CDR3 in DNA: TGTGCCAGCTCACCACCGGGACTAGCGGTCCCCGAGCAGTACTTC. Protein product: CASSPPGLAVPEQYF.

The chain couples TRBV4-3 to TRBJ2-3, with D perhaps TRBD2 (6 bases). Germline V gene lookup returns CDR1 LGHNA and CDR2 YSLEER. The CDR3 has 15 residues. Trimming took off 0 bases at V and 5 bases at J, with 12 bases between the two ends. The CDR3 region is CASSQDNGGVDTQYF. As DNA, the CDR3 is TGCGCCAGCAGCCAAGATAACGGCGGGGTAGATACGCAGTATTTT.

CDR3: CASSSPWDSGSYEQYF. DNA of the CDR3: TGTGCCAGCAGCTCACCCTGGGATAGCGGCTCCTACGAGCAGTACTTC. This rearrangement joins TRBV28 to TRBJ2-7; D may be TRBD2 (6 bases). V lost 6 bases and J 0 bases, leaving 18 bases between the germline ends. CDR3 length: 16 amino acids. Looked up from germline, CDR1 is MDHEN and CDR2 is SYDVKM.

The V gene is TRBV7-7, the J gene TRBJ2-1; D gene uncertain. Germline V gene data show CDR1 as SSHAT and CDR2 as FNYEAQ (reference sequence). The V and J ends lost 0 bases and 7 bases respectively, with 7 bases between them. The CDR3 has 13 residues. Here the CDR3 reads CASSLAPRNEQFF. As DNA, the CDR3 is TGTGCCAGCAGCTTAGCGCCAAGGAATGAGCAGTTCTTC.

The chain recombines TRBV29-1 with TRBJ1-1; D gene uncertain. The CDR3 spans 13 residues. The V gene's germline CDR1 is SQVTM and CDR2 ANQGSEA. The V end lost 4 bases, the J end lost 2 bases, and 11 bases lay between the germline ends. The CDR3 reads CSVVEPLNTEAFF. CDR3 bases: TGCAGCGTTGTTGAACCCTTAAACACTGAAGCTTTCTTT.

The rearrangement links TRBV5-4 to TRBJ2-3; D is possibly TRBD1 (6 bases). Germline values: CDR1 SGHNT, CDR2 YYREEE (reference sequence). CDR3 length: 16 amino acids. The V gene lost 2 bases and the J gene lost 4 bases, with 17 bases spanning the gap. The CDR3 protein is CASSFKQGRGADTQYF. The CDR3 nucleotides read TGTGCCAGCAGCTTCAAACAGGGTCGGGGCGCAGATACGCAGTATTTT.

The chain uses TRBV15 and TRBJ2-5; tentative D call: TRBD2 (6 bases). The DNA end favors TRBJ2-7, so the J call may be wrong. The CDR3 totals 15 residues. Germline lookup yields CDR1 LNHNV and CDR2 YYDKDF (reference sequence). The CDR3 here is CATSRDREPPYEQYF. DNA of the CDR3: TGTGCCACCAGCAGAGACCGGGAGCCCCCCTACGAGCAGTACTTC.

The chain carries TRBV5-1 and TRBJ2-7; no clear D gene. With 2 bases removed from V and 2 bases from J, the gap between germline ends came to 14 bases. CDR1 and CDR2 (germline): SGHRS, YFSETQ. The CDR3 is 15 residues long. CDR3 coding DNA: TGCGCCAGCAGCTTTGAGATGGGCCAAACCTACGAGCAGTACTTC. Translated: CASSFEMGQTYEQYF.

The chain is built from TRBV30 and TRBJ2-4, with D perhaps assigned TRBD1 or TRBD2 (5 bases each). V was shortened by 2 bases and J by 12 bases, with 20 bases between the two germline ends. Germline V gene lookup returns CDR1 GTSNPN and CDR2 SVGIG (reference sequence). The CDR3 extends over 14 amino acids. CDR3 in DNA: TGTGCCTGGAGTATCCCTGGGACGCCAAGAACTCAGTACTTC. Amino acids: CAWSIPGTPRTQYF.

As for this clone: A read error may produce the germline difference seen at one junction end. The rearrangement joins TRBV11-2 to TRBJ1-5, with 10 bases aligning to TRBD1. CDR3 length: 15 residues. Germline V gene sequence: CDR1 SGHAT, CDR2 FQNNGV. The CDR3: CASSLEGTGDQPRHF. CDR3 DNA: TGTGCCAGCAGCTTAGAGGGGACAGGGGATCAGCCCCGGCATTTT.

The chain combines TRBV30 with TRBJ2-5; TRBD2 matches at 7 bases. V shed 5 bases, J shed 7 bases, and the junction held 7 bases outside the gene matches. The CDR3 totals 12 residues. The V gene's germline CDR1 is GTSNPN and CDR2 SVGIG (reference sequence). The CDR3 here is CAWPKRDGTQYF. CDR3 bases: TGTGCCTGGCCGAAGCGGGACGGGACCCAGTACTTC. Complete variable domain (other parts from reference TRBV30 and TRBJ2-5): SQTIHQWPATLVQPVGSPLSLECTVEGTSNPNLYWYRQAAGRGLQLLFYSVGIGQISSEVPQNLSASRPQDRQFILSSKKLLLSDSGFYLCAWPKRDGTQYFGPGTRLLVL.

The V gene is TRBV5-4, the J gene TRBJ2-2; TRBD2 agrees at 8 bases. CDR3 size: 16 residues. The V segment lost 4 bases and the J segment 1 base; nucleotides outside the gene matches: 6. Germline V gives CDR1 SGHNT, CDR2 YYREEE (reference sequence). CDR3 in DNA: TGTGCCAGCAGCCAACCGGGACTAGGGAACACCGGGGAGCTGTTTTTT. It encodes CASSQPGLGNTGELFF.

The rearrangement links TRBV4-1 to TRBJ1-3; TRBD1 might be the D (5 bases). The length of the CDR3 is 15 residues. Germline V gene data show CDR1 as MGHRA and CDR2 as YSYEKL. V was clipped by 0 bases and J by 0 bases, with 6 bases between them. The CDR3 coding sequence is TGCGCCAGCAGCCAAGAAGGACACTCTGGAAACACCATATATTTT. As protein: CASSQEGHSGNTIYF.

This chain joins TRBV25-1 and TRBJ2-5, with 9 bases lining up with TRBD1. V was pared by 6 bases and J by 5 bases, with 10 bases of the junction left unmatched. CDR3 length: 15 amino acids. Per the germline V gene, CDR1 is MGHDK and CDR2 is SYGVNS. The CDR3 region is CASREGTGTAETQYF. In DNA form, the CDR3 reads TGTGCCAGCAGGGAAGGGACAGGGACAGCGGAGACCCAGTACTTC.

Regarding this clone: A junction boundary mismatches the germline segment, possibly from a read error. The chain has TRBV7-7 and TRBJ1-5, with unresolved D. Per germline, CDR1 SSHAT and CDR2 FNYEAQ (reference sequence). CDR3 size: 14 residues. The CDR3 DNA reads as TGTGCTAGCAGCTTACGGCGTAAGCATCAGCCCCAGCATTTT. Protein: CASSLRRKHQPQHF.

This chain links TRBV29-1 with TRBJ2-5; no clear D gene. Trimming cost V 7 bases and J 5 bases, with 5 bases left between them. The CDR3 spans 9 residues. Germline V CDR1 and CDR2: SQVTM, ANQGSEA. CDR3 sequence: CSAGETQYF. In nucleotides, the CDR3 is TGCAGCGCCGGGGAGACCCAGTACTTC. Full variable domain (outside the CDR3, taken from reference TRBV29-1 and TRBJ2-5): SAVISQKPSRDICQRGTSLTIQCQVDSQVTMMFWYRQQPGQSLTLIATANQGSEATYESGFVIDKFPISRPNLTFSTLTVSNMSPEDSSIYLCSAGETQYFGPGTRLLVL.

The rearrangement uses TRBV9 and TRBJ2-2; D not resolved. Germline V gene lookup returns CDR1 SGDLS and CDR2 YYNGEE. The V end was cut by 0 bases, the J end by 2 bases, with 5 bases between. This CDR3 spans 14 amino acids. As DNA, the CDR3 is TGTGCCAGCAGCGTAGGGCCCAACACCGGGGAGCTGTTTTTT. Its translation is CASSVGPNTGELFF.

The CDR3 protein is CAISESGGTFVHNEQFF. CDR3 bases: TGTGCCATCAGTGAGTCGGGGGGGACTTTCGTTCACAATGAGCAGTTCTTC. This rearrangement joins TRBV10-3 to TRBJ2-1; 7 positions agree with TRBD2. The germline CDR1 and CDR2 sequences are ENHRY and SYGVKD. CDR3 size: 17 residues. Germline trimming cut 0 bases from V and 5 bases from J; bases unmatched to any gene: 10.

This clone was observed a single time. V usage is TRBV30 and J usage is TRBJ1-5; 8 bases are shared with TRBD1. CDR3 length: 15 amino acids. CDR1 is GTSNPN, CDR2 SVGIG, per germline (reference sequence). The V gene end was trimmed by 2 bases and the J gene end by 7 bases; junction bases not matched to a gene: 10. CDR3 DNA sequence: TGTGCCTGGAGTATTCACAGGGGGTCTTGGCAGCCCCAGCATTTT. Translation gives CAWSIHRGSWQPQHF.

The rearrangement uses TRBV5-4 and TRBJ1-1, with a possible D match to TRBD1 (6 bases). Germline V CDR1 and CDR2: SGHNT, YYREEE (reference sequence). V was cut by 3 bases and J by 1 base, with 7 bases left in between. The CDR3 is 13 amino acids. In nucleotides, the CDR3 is TGTGCCAGCAGCTCGGGACAGAACACTGAAGCTTTCTTT. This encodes CASSSGQNTEAFF.

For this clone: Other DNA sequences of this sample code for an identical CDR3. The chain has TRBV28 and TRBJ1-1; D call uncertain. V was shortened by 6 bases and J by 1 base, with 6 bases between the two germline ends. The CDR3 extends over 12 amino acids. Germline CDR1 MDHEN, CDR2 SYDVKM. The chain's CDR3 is CASREANTEAFF. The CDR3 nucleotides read TGTGCCAGCAGGGAGGCGAACACTGAAGCTTTCTTT.

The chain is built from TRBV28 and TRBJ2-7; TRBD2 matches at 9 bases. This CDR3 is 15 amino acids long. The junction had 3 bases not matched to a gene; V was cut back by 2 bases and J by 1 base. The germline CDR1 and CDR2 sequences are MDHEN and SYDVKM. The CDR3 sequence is CASSLPAGGSYEQYF. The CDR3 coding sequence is TGTGCCAGCAGTTTACCAGCGGGGGGTTCCTACGAGCAGTACTTC.

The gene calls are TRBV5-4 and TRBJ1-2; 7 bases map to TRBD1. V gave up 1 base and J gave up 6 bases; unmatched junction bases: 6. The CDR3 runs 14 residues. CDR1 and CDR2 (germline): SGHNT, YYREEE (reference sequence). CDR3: CASSLTGAHHGYTF. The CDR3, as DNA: TGTGCCAGCAGCTTGACAGGGGCCCATCATGGCTACACCTTC.

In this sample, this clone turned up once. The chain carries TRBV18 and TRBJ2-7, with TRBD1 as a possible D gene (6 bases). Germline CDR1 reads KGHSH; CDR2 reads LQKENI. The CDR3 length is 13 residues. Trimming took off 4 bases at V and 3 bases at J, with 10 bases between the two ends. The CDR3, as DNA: TGTGCCAGCTCACAGGGACACGACTACGAGCAGTACTTC. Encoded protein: CASSQGHDYEQYF. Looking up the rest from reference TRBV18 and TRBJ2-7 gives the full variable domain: NAGVMQNPRHLVRRRGQEARLRCSPMKGHSHVYWYRQLPEEGLKFMVYLQKENIIDESGMPKERFSAEFPKEGPSILRIQQVVRGDSAAYFCASSQGHDYEQYFGPGTRLTVT.

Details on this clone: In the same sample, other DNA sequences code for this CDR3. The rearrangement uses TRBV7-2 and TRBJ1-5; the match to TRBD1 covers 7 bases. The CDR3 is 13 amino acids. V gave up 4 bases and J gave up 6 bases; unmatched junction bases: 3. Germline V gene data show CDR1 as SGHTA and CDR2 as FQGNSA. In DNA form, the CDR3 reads TGTGCCAGCAGCTCCGACAGGGTTCAGCCCCAGCATTTT. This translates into CASSSDRVQPQHF.

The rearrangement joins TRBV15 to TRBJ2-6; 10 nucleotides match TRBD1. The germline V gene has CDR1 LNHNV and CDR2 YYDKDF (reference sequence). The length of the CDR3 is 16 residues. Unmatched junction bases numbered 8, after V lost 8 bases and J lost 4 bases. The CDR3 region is CATGDRGFSGANVLTF. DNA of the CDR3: TGTGCCACCGGGGACAGGGGATTCTCCGGGGCCAACGTCCTGACTTTC.

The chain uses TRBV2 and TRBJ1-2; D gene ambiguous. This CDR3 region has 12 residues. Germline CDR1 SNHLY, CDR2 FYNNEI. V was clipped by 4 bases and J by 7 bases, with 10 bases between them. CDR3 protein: CASSAGYRGYTF. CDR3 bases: TGTGCCAGCAGTGCCGGGTATCGTGGCTACACCTTC.